These T cell receptor beta chains were read from a single sample in a study of blood T cell repertoires in COVID-19. Here immunoSEQ multiplex PCR was the method, and the copy in TCRdb shows in-frame clones only, minus some. The sample has approximately 240,000 clones, roughly 84% seen once. Material: peripheral blood. The origin of the receptors is an older woman with acute or convalescent COVID-19. CDR3s include the opening cysteine and the closing phenylalanine or tryptophan. The D gene is left open where the match is weak. The listing skips clone size in some rows; elsewhere it reads once, few, many or a size class.

>TRBD1|TRBV4-1|.|TRBJ1-2|15
CASSQERGRGMSYTF
TGCGCCAGCAGCCAAGAAAGGGGGCGCGGAATGAGCTACACCTTC
>TRBD2|TRBV29-1|once|TRBJ2-5|14
CSVAPAGGRETQYF
TGCAGCGTTGCCCCGGCGGGGGGCCGGGAGACCCAGTACTTC
>.|TRBV12-3/TRBV12-4|.|TRBJ1-2|12
CASSSAGRSYTF
TGTGCCAGCAGTTCGGCGGGACGTTCCTACACCTTC
>.|TRBV4-1|.|TRBJ1-1|15
CASSQGGTRNTEAFF
TGCGCCAGCAGCCAAGGTGGGACAAGGAACACTGAAGCTTTCTTT
>TRBD2|TRBV4-3|.|TRBJ2-2|17
CASSQGLGGPGTGELFF
TGCGCCAGCAGCCAGGGGCTGGGAGGGCCAGGCACCGGGGAGCTGTTTTTT
>.|TRBV15|.|TRBJ1-6|16
CATSIVSGSYNSPLHF
TGTGCCACCAGCATAGTGTCGGGATCTTACAATTCACCCCTCCACTTT
>.|TRBV11-2|few|TRBJ1-4|15
CASSLGRGTNEKLFF
TGTGCCAGCAGCTTAGGTCGGGGAACTAATGAAAAACTGTTTTTT
>TRBD1|TRBV5-6|.|TRBJ1-1|14
CASSSDRANTEAFF
TGTGCCAGCAGCTCGGACAGGGCGAACACTGAAGCTTTCTTT
>TRBD2|TRBV6-2/TRBV6-3|few|TRBJ2-5|15
CASSLTSGEKETQYF
TGTGCCAGCAGCCTGACTAGCGGGGAAAAAGAGACCCAGTACTTC
>.|TRBV18|few|TRBJ1-2|15
CASSPSGQPNYGYTF
TGTGCCAGCTCACCGAGCGGACAGCCTAACTATGGCTACACCTTC
>TRBD2|TRBV9|.|TRBJ2-2|15
CASSGSGGAVGELFF
TGTGCCAGCAGCGGTAGCGGGGGGGCCGTCGGGGAGCTGTTTTTT
>TRBD1|TRBV29-1|.|TRBJ2-1|13
CSALRTGLNEQFF
TGCAGCGCCCTAAGGACAGGGCTTAATGAGCAGTTCTTC
>.|TRBV28|.|TRBJ2-3|13
CASSFPATDTQYF
TGTGCCAGCAGTTTTCCCGCTACTGATACGCAGTATTTT
>.|TRBV7-2|.|TRBJ1-4|14
CASRSGNTNEKLFF
TGTGCCAGCCGTTCAGGGAACACTAATGAAAAACTGTTTTTT
>.|TRBV7-2|.|TRBJ2-7|11
CASGAGYKQYF
TGTGCCAGCGGGGCGGGGTATAAGCAGTACTTC
>TRBD2|TRBV5-1|once|TRBJ2-1|16
CASSLEPSGGYNEQFF
TGCGCCAGCAGCTTGGAACCTAGCGGGGGGTACAATGAGCAGTTCTTC
>.|TRBV5-6|few|TRBJ1-2|13
CASSLKREEGYTF
TGTGCCAGCAGCTTGAAGAGGGAGGAGGGCTACACCTTC
>TRBD1|TRBV2|.|TRBJ1-1|15
CASSRQQGANTEAFF
TGTGCCAGCAGTCGACAACAGGGGGCGAACACTGAAGCTTTCTTT
>TRBD2|TRBV5-1|.|TRBJ2-3|16
CASSPGASGARDTQYF
TGCGCCAGCAGCCCGGGGGCTAGCGGGGCCCGGGATACGCAGTATTTT
>TRBD1|TRBV5-1|.|TRBJ1-3|16
CASSLAGQGAGNTIYF
TGCGCCAGCAGCTTGGCCGGACAGGGGGCTGGAAACACCATATATTTT
>.|TRBV2|.|TRBJ1-1|14
CASSPPGRSTEAFF
TGTGCCAGCAGCCCCCCCGGCAGGTCCACTGAAGCTTTCTTT
>.|TRBV5-1|.|TRBJ2-5|14
CASKTSSHQETQYF
TGCGCCAGCAAGACTAGTAGTCACCAAGAGACCCAGTACTTC
>TRBD1|TRBV13|.|TRBJ1-1|12
CASSFGQGWSFF
TGTGCCAGCAGCTTCGGACAGGGGTGGTCTTTCTTT
>TRBD1|TRBV5-4|.|TRBJ1-1|15
CASGNRGPPVTEAFF
TGTGCCAGCGGTAACAGGGGCCCCCCGGTCACTGAAGCTTTCTTT
>.|TRBV5-6|.|TRBJ1-6|16
CASSLMATGTNSPLHF
TGTGCCAGCAGCTTGATGGCGACAGGAACCAATTCACCCCTCCACTTT
>.|TRBV5-6|.|TRBJ1-6|16
CASSSSGSSYNSPLHF
TGTGCCAGCAGCTCCTCAGGAAGCTCCTATAATTCACCCCTCCACTTT
>TRBD1|TRBV30|.|TRBJ1-5|14
CAWKQGKSNQPQHF
TGTGCCTGGAAACAGGGGAAGAGCAATCAGCCCCAGCATTTT
>TRBD1|TRBV11-1|once|TRBJ2-5|14
CASRPTGARETQYF
TGTGCCAGCAGACCTACAGGGGCCCGCGAGACCCAGTACTTC
>.|TRBV28|.|TRBJ1-2|16
CASSFFSLRGSSGYTF
TGTGCCAGCAGTTTTTTCTCCCTGCGAGGGAGCAGTGGCTACACCTTC
>.|TRBV7-2|.|TRBJ2-5|11
CASSHGETQYF
TGTGCCAGCAGCCACGGGGAGACCCAGTACTTC
>TRBD2|TRBV6-2/TRBV6-3|.|TRBJ2-1|20
CASNPVGPGLAGATPHEQFF
TGTGCCAGCAACCCTGTGGGGCCGGGACTAGCGGGGGCCACCCCCCATGAGCAGTTCTTC
>TRBD1|TRBV14|few|TRBJ2-1|14
CASSQANRGNEQFF
TGTGCCAGCAGCCAAGCAAACAGGGGGAATGAGCAGTTCTTC
>TRBD1|TRBV5-5|.|TRBJ2-2|17
CASSLGERTGLRWELFF
TGTGCCAGCAGCTTGGGAGAAAGGACAGGGCTCCGTTGGGAGCTGTTTTTT
>TRBD2|TRBV5-1|few|TRBJ2-5|16
CASSLQGLAGQETQYF
TGCGCCAGCAGCTTGCAGGGACTAGCGGGCCAAGAGACCCAGTACTTC
>TRBD2|TRBV4-2|.|TRBJ2-3|17
CASSQVPSGRGTDTQYF
TGTGCCAGCAGCCAAGTGCCTAGCGGTCGGGGCACAGATACGCAGTATTTT
>.|TRBV2|.|TRBJ1-2|12
CASSLTDYGYTF
TGTGCCAGCAGTTTGACAGACTATGGCTACACCTTC
>TRBD1|TRBV15|.|TRBJ2-7|15
CATSRVETGVGEQYF
TGTGCCACCAGCAGAGTGGAGACAGGGGTTGGAGAGCAGTACTTC
>TRBD2|TRBV5-1|.|TRBJ2-1|15
CASSLGLAGVNEQFF
TGCGCCAGCAGCCTGGGACTAGCGGGAGTAAATGAGCAGTTCTTC
>.|TRBV12-5|.|TRBJ1-5|14
CASGLTGSNQPQHF
TGTGCTAGTGGTTTGACAGGGAGCAATCAGCCCCAGCATTTT
>.|TRBV30|few|TRBJ2-2|16
CAWSAYQGQNTGELFF
TGTGCCTGGAGCGCGTACCAAGGACAGAACACCGGGGAGCTGTTTTTT
>.|TRBV19|.|TRBJ1-5|19
CASSRKSLTGNSNNQPQHF
TGTGCCAGTAGTAGAAAATCTTTGACGGGTAACTCTAACAATCAGCCCCAGCATTTT
>.|TRBV6-2/TRBV6-3|.|TRBJ1-6|15
CASSGFGGGHSPLHF
TGTGCCAGCAGTGGATTCGGGGGGGGCCATTCACCCCTCCACTTT
>TRBD2|TRBV5-4|.|TRBJ2-1|17
CASSLFSSGGLYNEQFF
TGTGCCAGCAGCTTGTTTTCTAGCGGGGGCCTCTACAATGAGCAGTTCTTC
>.|TRBV27|.|TRBJ2-7|11
CASTGLYEQYF
TGTGCCAGCACGGGACTCTACGAGCAGTACTTC
>.|TRBV6-2/TRBV6-3|.|TRBJ1-1|12
CASSGAGTGAFF
TGTGCCAGCAGTGGGGCGGGAACCGGAGCTTTCTTT
>TRBD1|TRBV3-1/TRBV3-2|.|TRBJ1-6|14
CASSQGTGSSPLHF
TGTGCCAGCAGCCAAGGGACAGGGAGTTCACCCCTCCACTTT
>.|TRBV4-1|.|TRBJ2-7|14
CASSQVASDYEQYF
TGCGCCAGCAGCCAAGTCGCTAGCGACTACGAGCAGTACTTC
>.|TRBV7-2|.|TRBJ1-1|14
CASSLGYGNTEAFF
TGTGCCAGCAGCTTAGGGTACGGGAACACTGAAGCTTTCTTT
>.|TRBV2|.|TRBJ2-1|15
CASSDWGVSYNEQFF
TGTGCCAGCAGTGATTGGGGGGTCTCCTACAATGAGCAGTTCTTC
>TRBD1|TRBV4-2|.|TRBJ1-2|15
CASLPGQGAPYGYTF
TGTGCCAGCCTCCCTGGACAGGGAGCCCCTTATGGCTACACCTTC
>.|TRBV3-1/TRBV3-2|.|TRBJ2-3|14
CASSQGLAGDTQYF
TGTGCCAGCAGCCAAGGGCTAGCAGGAGATACGCAGTATTTT
>.|TRBV7-2|.|TRBJ1-1|17
CASSLSPYRVPNTEAFF
TGTGCCAGCAGTCTCAGTCCATACAGGGTACCGAACACTGAAGCTTTCTTT
>.|TRBV19|.|TRBJ1-4|14
CASTTDGSNEKLFF
TGTGCCAGTACCACGGACGGGAGTAATGAAAAACTGTTTTTT
>.|TRBV18|.|TRBJ2-5|16
CASSPQRNEVRGTQYF
TGTGCCAGCTCACCACAAAGAAACGAGGTCCGTGGGACCCAGTACTTC
>.|TRBV5-1|.|TRBJ2-5|15
CASSFFFTTQETQYF
TGCGCCAGCAGCTTCTTTTTCACTACCCAAGAGACCCAGTACTTC
>TRBD1|TRBV4-2|.|TRBJ1-1|17
CASSQVRRQGALTEAFF
TGTGCCAGCAGCCAAGTCCGACGACAGGGGGCGTTGACTGAAGCTTTCTTT
>TRBD2|TRBV11-2|.|TRBJ2-7|14
CASSFPGGAFEQYF
TGTGCCAGCAGCTTCCCCGGGGGGGCATTCGAGCAGTACTTC
>TRBD2|TRBV5-1|.|TRBJ2-1|15
CASSLAGYPSNEQFF
TGCGCCAGCAGCTTAGCGGGGTATCCCTCCAATGAGCAGTTCTTC
>TRBD2|TRBV9|.|TRBJ2-3|16
CASSVELAGGRDTQYF
TGTGCCAGCAGCGTAGAACTAGCGGGGGGCCGAGATACGCAGTATTTT
>.|TRBV4-1|.|TRBJ1-2|14
CASSPLHGGYGYTF
TGCGCCAGCAGCCCGTTACACGGAGGCTATGGCTACACCTTC